This is a list of T cell receptor beta chains from one sample in a study of cytomegalovirus exposure and HLA in healthy donors. The repertoire was sequenced with immunoSEQ multiplex PCR; TCRdb's copy has only in-frame clones and lacks some. The sample includes 130,000 or so clones, more than 60% of them seen just once. Material for sequencing was PBMCs. The source of these receptors is a middle-aged woman in good health and CMV-seropositive. CDR3s include the opening cysteine and the closing phenylalanine or tryptophan. Each record gives: V gene, clone size, J gene, D gene, CDR3 DNA, CDR3 protein. The D gene is left open where the match is weak. Clone size appears in some rows only: once, few, many, or a class for an expanded clone.

TRBV7-6,.,TRBJ2-2,TRBD2,TGTGCCAGCGGTTTAGCGGGAGGGCCAGGCACCGGGGAGCTGTTTTTT,CASGLAGGPGTGELFF
TRBV16,.,TRBJ2-2,TRBD1,TGTGCCAGCAGAAGGGGGCCGAACACCGGGGAGCTGTTTTTT,CASRRGPNTGELFF
TRBV7-2,.,TRBJ2-3,.,TGTGCCAGCAGCCCCCCGGGACACACAGATACGCAGTATTTT,CASSPPGHTDTQYF
TRBV27,.,TRBJ2-4,TRBD2,TGTGCCAGCAGCTCAATAGCGGGCCAAAACATTCAGTACTTC,CASSSIAGQNIQYF
TRBV5-6,once,TRBJ2-3,TRBD1,TGTGCCAGCAGCACCGGGACAGGGGGCCCAGATACGCAGTATTTT,CASSTGTGGPDTQYF
TRBV29-1,few,TRBJ2-7,TRBD2,TGCAGCGTCATACCTCCCGGGGGGTTGCGGGAGCAGTACTTC,CSVIPPGGLREQYF
TRBV14,.,TRBJ2-3,TRBD1,TGTGCCAGCAGTCCACTGGGACAGACTAGCACAGATACGCAGTATTTT,CASSPLGQTSTDTQYF
TRBV19,.,TRBJ2-7,TRBD2,TGTGCCAGTAGTATTGGTCTAGCGGGTGTCGAGCAGTACTTC,CASSIGLAGVEQYF
TRBV5-4,.,TRBJ1-2,.,TGTGCCAGCAGCTCCCCCAAGGGGGAAGACTATGGCTACACCTTC,CASSSPKGEDYGYTF
TRBV4-2,few,TRBJ2-1,TRBD2,TGTGCCAGCAGCCCTCGCGGGGGGGCTGTCGGTGAGCAGTTCTTC,CASSPRGGAVGEQFF
TRBV6-5,.,TRBJ1-3,TRBD1,TGTGCCAGCAGTTACCATACAGGGGGCACTGGAAACACCATATATTTT,CASSYHTGGTGNTIYF
TRBV7-3,.,TRBJ2-3,TRBD2,TGTGCCAGCAGCTCTGTAGCGGGAGTAACAGATACGCAGTATTTT,CASSSVAGVTDTQYF
TRBV9,.,TRBJ2-1,TRBD1,TGTGCCAGCAGCGCCCAGGACAGGAGAGATAATGAGCAGTTCTTC,CASSAQDRRDNEQFF
TRBV7-3,.,TRBJ2-7,TRBD1,TGTGCCAGCAGCTTACTACCCACCGGGACAGGACCCTACGAGCAGTACTTC,CASSLLPTGTGPYEQYF
TRBV29-1,few,TRBJ2-1,TRBD1,TGCAGCGTTGAATTGATGGACAGGGCATACAATGAGCAGTTCTTC,CSVELMDRAYNEQFF
TRBV19,.,TRBJ2-3,.,TGTGCCAGTAGTCCCGTGGCAGGGGGCACAGATACGCAGTATTTT,CASSPVAGGTDTQYF